This T cell receptor beta chain was found in a study of blood T cell repertoires in COVID-19. Study at large: Sources were T cells, B-cell-depleted T cells, or PBMCs; the material itself was cDNA or gDNA.

Original processing methods: Amplification of reference gene primers provided the estimated nucleated cell counts. The repertoire was sequenced with immunoSEQ multiplex PCR; TCRdb's copy has only in-frame clones and lacks some. The DNA was the basis for D and trimming; V, J and clone size are from that table. Among over 85,000 clones, around 80% were seen once, and the ten largest hold around 25%. After removal of 3 bases from V and 7 bases from J, the junction contained 5 bases not matched to a gene. Germline V gives CDR1 SGHTA, CDR2 FQGNSA. The CDR3 is made up of 14 amino acids. The TCR was taken from a man aged 55 to 70 with acute or convalescent COVID-19. Sequencing was carried out using peripheral blood. The chain combines TRBV7-2 with TRBJ2-1; 8 bases fit TRBD1. CDR3 nucleotide sequence: TGTGCCAGCAGCTTGTCTACAGGGGGTAATGAGCAGTTCTTC. This translates into CASSLSTGGNEQFF.